These T cell receptor beta chains were read from a single sample in a study of blood T cell repertoires in COVID-19. Method: immunoSEQ multiplex PCR; TCRdb's copy keeps in-frame clones and lacks some. The table includes about 370,000 clones, 75% to 90% detected once. Sequenced sample: PBMCs or T cells enriched from blood (not recorded which). These receptors were collected from a man between 18 and 29 years old who had recovered from COVID-19. Both conserved end residues are part of each CDR3. A D gene is named only where the DNA matches it firmly. Expanded clones get a size class; other rows say once, few or many, or leave the size out.

>.|TRBV18|TRBJ1-3|.
CASSLDYQGTIYF
TGTGCCAGCTCACTGGATTACCAGGGCACCATATATTTT
>TRBD2|TRBV6-5|TRBJ2-7|.
CASSFRLARSYEQYF
TGTGCCAGCAGTTTCCGACTAGCCAGATCCTACGAGCAGTACTTC
>TRBD1|TRBV5-5|TRBJ2-7|.
CASSSGQGRDEQYF
TGTGCCAGCAGCTCAGGACAGGGTCGCGACGAGCAGTACTTC
>.|TRBV7-9|TRBJ1-4|.
CASSRNEKLFF
TGTGCCAGCAGTCGTAATGAAAAACTGTTTTTT
>.|TRBV27|TRBJ2-7|.
CASSETGYEQYF
TGTGCCAGCAGTGAGACGGGCTACGAGCAGTACTTC
>.|TRBV15|TRBJ2-1|few
CATSRDRVVVNEQFF
TGTGCCACCAGCAGAGACAGGGTAGTCGTCAATGAGCAGTTCTTC
>.|TRBV3-1/TRBV3-2|TRBJ2-7|.
CASSHADTNEQYF
TGTGCCAGCAGCCATGCGGACACGAACGAGCAGTACTTC
>TRBD1|TRBV18|TRBJ1-2|.
CASSPRQGANYGYTF
TGTGCCAGCTCACCACGGCAGGGGGCCAACTATGGCTACACCTTC
>.|TRBV6-6|TRBJ1-5|.
CASSYNGDSNQPQHF
TGTGCCAGCAGTTACAACGGAGATAGCAATCAGCCCCAGCATTTT
>.|TRBV3-1/TRBV3-2|TRBJ1-3|.
CASSQGGGRSSGNTIYF
TGTGCCAGCAGTCAAGGGGGAGGACGGAGCTCTGGAAACACCATATATTTT
>.|TRBV2|TRBJ2-7|.
CASKIEAYEQYF
TGTGCCAGCAAAATAGAGGCGTACGAGCAGTACTTC
>.|TRBV5-6|TRBJ1-4|.
CASSLRSGLGNEKLFF
TGTGCCAGCAGCTTGAGGTCTGGGCTCGGTAATGAAAAACTGTTTTTT
>TRBD1|TRBV4-2|TRBJ2-2|.
CASNKGQTNTGELFF
TGTGCCAGCAATAAGGGACAGACGAACACCGGGGAGCTGTTTTTT
>.|TRBV6-5|TRBJ2-1|once
CASSYTGQANNEQFF
TGTGCCAGCAGCTACACGGGACAAGCAAACAATGAGCAGTTCTTC
>TRBD1|TRBV20-1|TRBJ1-1|.
CSARTGSEAFF
TGCAGTGCCCGGACAGGGTCTGAAGCTTTCTTT
>TRBD2|TRBV29-1|TRBJ2-1|.
CSVAITLGPGGGNEQFF
TGCAGCGTTGCTATTACACTAGGACCCGGGGGGGGGAATGAGCAGTTCTTC
>.|TRBV5-4|TRBJ1-3|.
CASSFKNTIYF
TGTGCCAGCAGCTTTAAAAACACCATATATTTT
>.|TRBV18|TRBJ1-5|.
CASSPPGSFNQPQHF
TGTGCCAGCTCACCACCGGGCAGCTTTAATCAGCCCCAGCATTTT
>.|TRBV25-1|TRBJ2-7|.
CASSEQGQRGQYF
TGTGCCAGCAGTGAACAAGGACAGAGGGGACAGTACTTC